This passage covers 30 T cell receptor beta chains from one sample sequenced in a study of graft-versus-host responses after intestinal transplantation. Repertoires were generated with immunoSEQ multiplex PCR, while TCRdb's copy carries only in-frame clones and drops some. The sample consists of 75,000 to 100,000 clones, roughly 91% of them appearing once. These receptors are not linked to any known antigen. Source: unstimulated CD4+ T cells sorted from spleen or lymph node cells, taken before transplant. These receptors all come from a human donor who was the organ donor for an intestinal transplant.

This chain links TRBV7-3 with TRBJ1-2, with D perhaps TRBD1 (6 bases). V was pared by 5 bases and J by 7 bases, with 14 bases between. Germline V gene sequence: CDR1 SGHTA, CDR2 FQGTGA. The CDR3 consists of 13 residues. The CDR3 region is CASSPGGALGYTF. CDR3 nucleotide sequence: TGTGCCAGCAGCCCCGGGGGGGCGCTTGGCTACACCTTC. The full variable domain, its missing parts supplied by reference TRBV7-3 and TRBJ1-2, is GAGVSQTPSNKVTEKGKYVELRCDPISGHTALYWYRQSLGQGPEFLIYFQGTGAADDSGLPNDRFFAVRPEGSVSTLKIQRTERGDSAVYLCASSPGGALGYTFGSGTRLTVV.

The V and J genes are TRBV5-4 and TRBJ2-3; TRBD2 aligns across 9 bases. Unmatched junction bases numbered 6, after V lost 4 bases and J lost 3 bases. The germline V gene encodes CDR1 SGHNT and CDR2 YYREEE (reference sequence). This CDR3 region has 15 residues. The CDR3 DNA sequence: TGTGCCAGCAGCACAGCGGGGGGCCGGACAGATACGCAGTATTTT. Its protein is CASSTAGGRTDTQYF.

J is TRBJ1-3 and V is TRBV14; D unclear. The CDR3 length is 16 residues. V was trimmed by 3 bases and J by 0 bases, leaving 12 bases between them. Germline V CDR1 and CDR2: SGHDN, FVKESK. CDR3 in DNA: TGTGCCAGCAGCCAGGGATGGGAGTCCTCTGGAAACACCATATATTTT. Translated: CASSQGWESSGNTIYF.

The V call is TRBV4-2, the J call TRBJ2-3; D perhaps matches TRBD2 (5 bases). CDR1 and CDR2 (germline): LGHNA, YNFKEQ. This CDR3 region has 16 residues. Deletions cut 0 bases from V and 7 bases from J, with 17 bases between. The CDR3 nucleotides are TGTGCCAGCAGCCAAGAAAGCCAACTAGGACGCCATACGCAGTATTTT. This gives the protein CASSQESQLGRHTQYF.

In its sample, this clone was seen once. CDR3 sequence reads: CASSRDGLNQPQHF. The DNA of the CDR3 is TGTGCCAGCTCGCGGGACGGTCTCAATCAGCCCCAGCATTTT. The J gene is TRBJ1-5, the V gene TRBV18; tentative D call: TRBD1 (5 bases). V gave up 6 bases and J gave up 3 bases, with 12 bases separating them. CDR3 length: 14 amino acids. Germline CDR1 and CDR2: KGHSH and LQKENI.

The chain has TRBV18 and TRBJ1-1; a weak D match, TRBD1 (6 bases). Trimming shortened V by 3 bases and J by 2 bases, and 13 bases separated the two germline ends. The CDR3 sequence is 15 residues long. Germline V gives CDR1 KGHSH, CDR2 LQKENI. The CDR3 here is CASSPIQGGNTEAFF. The DNA of the CDR3 is TGTGCCAGCTCACCTATACAGGGCGGTAACACTGAAGCTTTCTTT.

This chain uses TRBV9 with TRBJ2-3; D might be TRBD2 (5 bases). The CDR3 spans 14 residues. V lost 0 bases, J lost 3 bases, and 8 bases lay in between. The germline CDR1 and CDR2 sequences are SGDLS and YYNGEE. The CDR3, as DNA: TGTGCCAGCAGCGTAGCGGGGTCAACAGATACGCAGTATTTT. Protein: CASSVAGSTDTQYF.

The J gene is TRBJ1-5, the V gene TRBV19; D unresolved. The V gene's germline CDR1 is LNHDA and CDR2 SQIVND (reference sequence). The V and J ends lost 2 bases and 3 bases respectively, with 8 bases between them. CDR3 length: 14 amino acids. The CDR3 DNA follows: TGTGCCAGTAGTATAAGCTCCGTCAATCAGCCCCAGCATTTT. Protein sequence: CASSISSVNQPQHF. The full variable domain, with the rest looked up from reference TRBV19 and TRBJ1-5, is DGGITQSPKYLFRKEGQNVTLSCEQNLNHDAMYWYRQDPGQGLRLIYYSQIVNDFQKGDIAEGYSVSREKKESFPLTVTSAQKNPTAFYLCASSISSVNQPQHFGDGTRLSIL.

This clone was recorded once. The chain couples TRBV9 to TRBJ1-1; TRBD1 is a possible D gene (6 bases). Germline CDR1 is SGDLS and CDR2 is YYNGEE. The CDR3 has 14 amino acids. Trimming removed 0 bases at V and 1 base at J, with 7 bases between. The CDR3 DNA reads TGTGCCAGCAGCGTAGGGACAGAGAACACTGAAGCTTTCTTT. Encoded protein: CASSVGTENTEAFF. Drawing the rest from reference TRBV9 and TRBJ1-1, the complete variable domain is DSGVTQTPKHLITATGQRVTLRCSPRSGDLSVYWYQQSLDQGLQFLIQYYNGEERAKGNILERFSAQQFPDLHSELNLSSLELGDSALYFCASSVGTENTEAFFGQGTRLTVV.

The rearrangement joins TRBV9 to TRBJ1-2; TRBD1 agrees at 12 bases. Looked up from germline, CDR1 is SGDLS and CDR2 is YYNGEE. The junction had 8 bases not matched to a gene; V was cut back by 3 bases and J by 8 bases. The CDR3 runs to 15 residues. The chain's CDR3 is CASSARDRGLQGYTF. The CDR3 region has the DNA TGTGCCAGCAGCGCCAGGGACAGGGGGCTTCAGGGCTACACCTTC.

V gene TRBV18 combines with J gene TRBJ2-3, with no clear D. Germline-derived CDR1 and CDR2 are KGHSH and LQKENI. Between the trimmed V and J ends, which lost 3 bases and 4 bases, there was a span of 14 bases. The CDR3 loop spans 15 amino acids. The CDR3 DNA reads TGTGCCAGCTCACCGACTCCTTTAAGGTCAGATACGCAGTATTTT. This translates into CASSPTPLRSDTQYF.

The chain links TRBV4-2 to TRBJ1-1; D remains ambiguous. This CDR3 is 13 amino acids long. Germline loops: CDR1 LGHNA, CDR2 YNFKEQ. The germline V and J ends were trimmed by 0 bases and 7 bases, with 9 bases remaining between them. This CDR3 reads CASSQDPSFEAFF. The CDR3 region has the DNA TGTGCCAGCAGCCAAGATCCCAGTTTTGAAGCTTTCTTT.

CDR3 bases: TGTGCCAGCAGTGCTCGAAGCGGGGGGGCCACAGATACGCAGTATTTT. Protein sequence: CASSARSGGATDTQYF. V gene TRBV28 combines with J gene TRBJ2-3; 10 bases line up with TRBD2. There are 16 residues in the CDR3. Unmatched junction bases numbered 7, after V lost 5 bases and J lost 2 bases. Per the germline V gene, CDR1 is MDHEN and CDR2 is SYDVKM.

This clone has just a few counts. The V and J genes are TRBV7-9 and TRBJ2-7, with 10 bases identical to TRBD1. J was trimmed by 2 bases and V by 0 bases; bases with no gene match: 4. From germline, CDR1 is SEHNR and CDR2 FQNEAQ (reference sequence). The CDR3 sequence is 16 residues long. CDR3 region: CASSLARQGAAYEQYF. CDR3 bases: TGTGCCAGCAGCTTAGCAAGACAGGGGGCAGCCTACGAGCAGTACTTC.

The V gene is TRBV18, the J gene TRBJ2-7; TRBD1 matches at 7 bases. This CDR3 is built from 15 residues. J was trimmed by 2 bases and V by 0 bases; bases with no gene match: 4. From germline, CDR1 is KGHSH and CDR2 LQKENI. The CDR3 DNA is TGTGCCAGCTCACCACCGGGACAGCTCCCCTACGAGCAGTACTTC. Residues: CASSPPGQLPYEQYF.

This clone is a singleton in its sample. V is TRBV4-3 and J is TRBJ2-3; D call uncertain. Looked up from germline, CDR1 is LGHNA and CDR2 is YSLEER. V shed 1 base and J shed 8 bases, with 13 bases lying between them. CDR3 size: 14 residues. The CDR3 sequence is CASSQAPARGTQYF. In DNA, the CDR3 is TGCGCCAGCAGCCAAGCCCCCGCCCGAGGTACGCAGTATTTT.

This chain links TRBV7-3 with TRBJ2-3; no clear D. V shed 4 bases and J shed 1 base, with 12 bases lying between them. The CDR3 extends over 15 amino acids. In germline, CDR1 is SGHTA, CDR2 FQGTGA. DNA for the CDR3: TGTGCCAGCAGCTCCATCGGGTCTCGCACAGATACGCAGTATTTT. This gives the protein CASSSIGSRTDTQYF.

CDR3 coding DNA: TGCGCCAGCAGCCAAGAGGCCCTCGTCCGAAACACCATATATTTT. This sequence encodes CASSQEALVRNTIYF. V gene TRBV4-1 combines with J gene TRBJ1-3; no clear D gene. Germline assignment: CDR1 MGHRA and CDR2 YSYEKL. The CDR3 runs 15 residues. Between the trimmed V and J ends, which lost 0 bases and 5 bases, there was a span of 11 bases.

CDR3 DNA sequence: TGTGCCAGCTCACCTCAGGGACAGATTGGAAACACCATATATTTT. Its translation: CASSPQGQIGNTIYF. V is TRBV18 and J is TRBJ1-3, with TRBD1 matching over 7 bases. Per germline, CDR1 KGHSH and CDR2 LQKENI. This CDR3 has 15 amino acids. J lost 3 bases, V lost 3 bases, and 5 bases had no gene match.

CDR3 sequence: CAIRRQGKETQYF. In nucleotides, the CDR3 is TGTGCCATCAGGAGACAGGGGAAAGAGACCCAGTACTTC. The chain uses TRBV10-3 and TRBJ2-5, with TRBD1 matching over 8 bases. This CDR3 contains 13 residues. Germline-derived CDR1 and CDR2 are ENHRY and SYGVKD. V lost 6 bases, J lost 3 bases, and 3 bases stayed unmatched.

CDR3 in amino acids: CASSFFHSGGANNEQFF. CDR3 nucleotide sequence: TGCGCCAGCAGCTTTTTCCATAGCGGGGGGGCGAACAATGAGCAGTTCTTC. This sequence joins TRBV5-1 and TRBJ2-1, with 11 bases that match TRBD2. The CDR3 is 17 amino acids. V shed 2 bases and J 5 bases; nucleotides not matched to a gene: 9. Germline-derived CDR1 and CDR2 are SGHRS and YFSETQ. The full variable domain, in which reference TRBV5-1 and TRBJ2-1 provide the parts outside the CDR3, is KAGVTQTPRYLIKTRGQQVTLSCSPISGHRSVSWYQQTPGQGLQFLFEYFSETQRNKGNFPGRFSGRQFSNSRSEMNVSTLELGDSALYLCASSFFHSGGANNEQFFGPGTRLTVL.

V usage is TRBV7-9 and J usage is TRBJ2-2; D is perhaps TRBD2 (5 bases). Per the germline V gene, CDR1 is SEHNR and CDR2 is FQNEAQ (reference sequence). CDR3 length: 13 amino acids. The CDR3 nucleotides are TGTGTCACGGCCGGACTGGTCACCGGGGAGCTGTTTTTT. Translated, it gives CVTAGLVTGELFF.

The V and J genes are TRBV10-3 and TRBJ2-1; TRBD1 agrees at 10 bases. CDR1 is ENHRY, CDR2 SYGVKD, per germline. The CDR3 has 16 residues. V lost 0 bases to trimming and J lost 8 bases; unmatched junction nucleotides: 7. The CDR3 DNA reads as TGTGCCATCAGTGAGTCGACGGGACAGGGGAACCATGAGCAGTTCTTC. Its translation: CAISESTGQGNHEQFF.

The chain carries TRBV6-5 and TRBJ2-1; D is unclear. Germline assignment: CDR1 MNHEY and CDR2 SVGAGI. There are 11 residues in the CDR3. Trimming shortened V by 2 bases and J by 9 bases, and 5 bases separated the two germline ends. The CDR3 is CASSYDFEQFF. DNA of the CDR3: TGTGCCAGCAGTTACGACTTTGAGCAGTTCTTC.

The CDR3 region is CASSERRGLTGELFF. The CDR3 DNA reads as TGTGCCAGCAGCGAACGAAGGGGCTTGACCGGGGAGCTGTTTTTT. The V gene is TRBV7-9, the J gene TRBJ2-2; TRBD1 is a possible D gene (5 bases). CDR3 length: 15 amino acids. V lost 5 bases and J lost 5, with 15 bases in between. Germline-derived CDR1 and CDR2 are SEHNR and FQNEAQ (reference sequence).

The chain links TRBV10-3 to TRBJ1-1; the D gene is possibly TRBD1 (5 bases). Germline CDR1 is ENHRY and CDR2 is SYGVKD. With 6 bases removed from V and 1 base from J, the gap between germline ends came to 12 bases. The CDR3 length is 14 residues. CDR3 DNA sequence: TGTGCCATCAGGCAGGGCTTGGGGAACACTGAAGCTTTCTTT. It specifies CAIRQGLGNTEAFF.

The V and J genes are TRBV15 and TRBJ2-1; D possibly corresponds to TRBD2 (7 bases). The germline CDR1 and CDR2 sequences are LNHNV and YYDKDF (reference sequence). The CDR3 sequence is 17 residues long. V was shortened by 5 bases and J by 3 bases, with 20 bases between the two germline ends. CDR3 nucleotide sequence: TGTGCCACCAGCCTCTCGGTGGGGGGGACAAACTACAATGAGCAGTTCTTC. This codes for CATSLSVGGTNYNEQFF.

The chain joins TRBV7-3 to TRBJ2-1, with 14 bases identical to TRBD2. V was clipped by 2 bases and J by 8 bases; unmatched bases: 2. This CDR3 region has 15 residues. In germline, CDR1 is SGHTA, CDR2 FQGTGA. The CDR3: CASSLGTSGGYEQFF. CDR3 DNA: TGTGCCAGCAGCTTAGGGACTAGCGGGGGTTATGAGCAGTTCTTC.

In DNA form, the CDR3 reads TGCGCCAGCAGCTCCGGGACAAGCTACGAGCAGTACTTC. Encoded protein: CASSSGTSYEQYF. The rearrangement links TRBV5-1 to TRBJ2-7, with D perhaps matching TRBD1 (6 bases). The length of the CDR3 is 13 residues. The germline gives CDR1 SGHRS, CDR2 YFSETQ. V was shortened by 3 bases and J by 3 bases, with 10 bases between the two germline ends.

This clone has only a few counts. The chain is built from TRBV7-2 and TRBJ1-2, with D possibly TRBD1 on 5 matching bases. Germline CDR1 SGHTA, CDR2 FQGNSA. CDR3 length: 14 residues. Deletions cut 6 bases from V and 5 bases from J, with 16 bases between. Written as DNA, the CDR3 is TGTGCCAGCAGTCTCTCGCAGGGTGGATATGGCTACACCTTC. It codes for CASSLSQGGYGYTF.